Shown below are 8 T cell receptor beta chains from a single sample sequenced in a study of T-cell memory formation after mild COVID-19. One entry per CDR3 protein results from TCRdb running MiXCR on the 5' RACE reads. The sample consists of about 360,000 distinct CDR3 sequences, roughly 14% of them appearing once. Sequenced: PBMCs or a T cell subset sorted from them (not recorded which). Receptor source: a man in his late teens or twenties who had mild COVID-19 (a few samples of this study predate the infection). Cell type and time point are not known.

This clonotype has just a few counts. CDR3 region: CASSPASGGDVEQFF. Here the CDR3 DNA reads TGTGCCAGCTCACCGGCGAGCGGGGGGGATGTTGAGCAGTTCTTC. The chain combines TRBV18 with TRBJ2-1; 10 positions match TRBD2. V lost 3 bases, J lost 9 bases, and 8 bases stayed unmatched. Germline assignment: CDR1 KGHSH and CDR2 LQKENI. The CDR3 loop spans 15 amino acids.

The sample holds many counts of this clonotype. This chain connects TRBV7-2 to TRBJ1-1; TRBD1 might be the D (6 bases). The germline CDR1 and CDR2 sequences are SGHTA and FQGNSA. The CDR3 length is 13 residues. Trimming removed 5 bases from V and 3 bases from J, with 10 bases in between. Here the CDR3 DNA reads TGTGCCAGCAGCAAATACAGGGACACTGAAGCTTTCTTT. It translates to CASSKYRDTEAFF. The full variable domain, its missing parts supplied by reference TRBV7-2 and TRBJ1-1, is GAGVSQSPSNKVTEKGKDVELRCDPISGHTALYWYRQSLGQGLEFLIYFQGNSAPDKSGLPSDRFSAERTGGSVSTLTIQRTQQEDSAVYLCASSKYRDTEAFFGQGTRLTVV.

This clonotype was recorded at least ten times. The chain employs TRBV10-3 and TRBJ2-7, with 8 bases identical to TRBD1. Germline-derived CDR1 and CDR2 are ENHRY and SYGVKD. This CDR3 is built from 16 residues. Losses at the gene ends were 3 bases for V and 3 bases for J; bases not matched to a gene: 10. CDR3 protein: CAISDSDRGYRYEQYV. As DNA, the CDR3 is TGTGCCATCAGTGACTCCGACAGGGGTTATCGCTACGAGCAGTACGTC.

This clonotype was seen a handful of times. The V and J genes are TRBV28 and TRBJ2-4; the D gene is possibly TRBD1 (6 bases). V lost 6 bases and J 8 bases, leaving 20 bases between the germline ends. CDR3 size: 15 residues. Germline-derived CDR1 and CDR2 are MDHEN and SYDVKM. The CDR3 loop reads CASSLSVGQSHIQYF. Written as DNA, the CDR3 is TGTGCCAGCAGCCTCTCCGTTGGACAGTCCCACATTCAGTACTTC.

This clonotype was seen a few times. The rearrangement links TRBV28 to TRBJ2-7; 8 bases map to TRBD2. CDR1 and CDR2 (germline): MDHEN, SYDVKM. V shed 4 bases and J 2 bases; nucleotides not matched to a gene: 1. The CDR3 runs to 13 residues. DNA of the CDR3: TGTGCCAGCAGTTCGGGGGGGCCCTACGAGCAGTACGTC. Translation gives CASSSGGPYEQYV.

This clonotype occurred a few times. The genes are TRBV24-1 and TRBJ1-2; D is undetermined. Germline values: CDR1 KGHDR, CDR2 SFDVKD. The CDR3 runs to 15 residues. V gave up 4 bases and J gave up 8 bases, with 19 bases separating them. The DNA for the CDR3 is TGTGCCACCAGTGACCCCGGAACGGGCCCTATAGGCTACACCTTC. Its translation: CATSDPGTGPIGYTF.

The CDR3 sequence is CAIGEASGALEQFF. CDR3 bases: TGTGCCATCGGGGAGGCTAGCGGGGCGCTTGAGCAGTTCTTC. The V gene is TRBV10-3, the J gene TRBJ2-1; the match to TRBD2 covers 9 bases. The V gene end was trimmed by 8 bases and the J gene end by 9 bases; junction bases not matched to a gene: 11. This CDR3 contains 14 residues. Germline V gene lookup returns CDR1 ENHRY and CDR2 SYGVKD.

This clonotype was counted many times. The chain joins TRBV7-9 to TRBJ2-7; unclear D gene. CDR1 is SEHNR, CDR2 FQNEAQ, per germline (reference sequence). Trimming took 1 base from V and 6 from J, leaving 7 bases between them. The CDR3 has 12 amino acids. CDR3 in amino acids: CASSLDWPEQYF. DNA for the CDR3: TGTGCCAGCAGCTTAGACTGGCCCGAGCAGTACTTC.